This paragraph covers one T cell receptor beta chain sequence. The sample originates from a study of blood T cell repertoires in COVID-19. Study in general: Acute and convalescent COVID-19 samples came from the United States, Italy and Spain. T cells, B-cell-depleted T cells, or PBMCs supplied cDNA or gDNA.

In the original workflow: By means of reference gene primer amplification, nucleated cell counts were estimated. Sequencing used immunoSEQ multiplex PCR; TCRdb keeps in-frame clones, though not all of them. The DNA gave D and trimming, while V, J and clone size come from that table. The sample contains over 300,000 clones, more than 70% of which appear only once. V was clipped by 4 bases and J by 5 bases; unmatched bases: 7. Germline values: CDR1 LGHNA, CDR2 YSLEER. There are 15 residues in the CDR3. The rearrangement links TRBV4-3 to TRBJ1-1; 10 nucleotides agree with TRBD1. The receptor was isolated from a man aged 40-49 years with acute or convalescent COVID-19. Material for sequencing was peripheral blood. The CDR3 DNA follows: TGCGCCAGCAGCCTCGACAGGGGGCGCTGGACTGAAGCTTTCTTT. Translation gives CASSLDRGRWTEAFF.